Shown below are 2 T cell receptor beta chains from a single sample sequenced in a study of CD8 T cells in Susac syndrome. Random hexamers primed reverse transcription of roughly 0.5 to 1 ug RNA. TCRdb reprocessed the immunoSEQ multiplex PCR reads via MiXCR and lists one record per CDR3 protein. The sample lists about 300,000 distinct CDR3 sequences, 85% occurring once. Sequencing was done on a sample of CD8+ T cells from PBMCs. These TCRs come from a human donor with multiple sclerosis.

This clonotype occurred once. V usage is TRBV27 and J usage is TRBJ1-2, with TRBD1 identical over 7 bases. Per germline, CDR1 MNHEY and CDR2 SMNVEV (reference sequence). J lost 5 bases, V lost 2 bases, and 11 bases had no gene match. The CDR3 extends over 16 amino acids. The CDR3 DNA sequence: TGTGCCAGCAGTTTACAAGGGGGCTCCAACTTATATGGCTACACCTTC. Its protein product is CASSLQGGSNLYGYTF.

The chain carries TRBV6-5 and TRBJ1-2; the D gene is possibly TRBD1 (6 bases). The CDR3 spans 13 residues. V lost 11 bases, J lost 6 bases, and 19 bases lay in between. Germline V lookup: CDR1 MNHEY, CDR2 SVGAGI. The CDR3, as DNA: TGTGCCGCCGGAGGGGGATCCATGCATGGCTACACCTTC. Translation: CAAGGGSMHGYTF.